This T cell receptor (beta chain) emerged from a study of blood T cell repertoires in COVID-19. The germline CDR1 and CDR2 sequences are KGHDR and SFDVKD. Trimming removed 4 bases from V and 8 bases from J, with 10 bases in between. The CDR3 totals 13 residues. Some clones are missing from TCRdb's copy, which holds only in-frame ones; the method was immunoSEQ multiplex PCR. In the table there are about 270,000 clones, over 75% of which are singletons. A few counts support this clone. This TCR came from a human donor in a cohort sampled during active COVID-19. Sequencing was done on a sample of peripheral blood. V gene TRBV24-1 combines with J gene TRBJ1-4; the D is unclear. The CDR3 sequence: CATSDRRWEKLFF. Written as DNA, the CDR3 is TGTGCCACCAGTGACCGGCGGTGGGAAAAACTGTTTTTT.